Shown below are 8 T cell receptor beta chains from a single sample sequenced in a study of blood T cell repertoires in COVID-19. Here immunoSEQ multiplex PCR was the method, and the copy in TCRdb shows in-frame clones only, minus some. There are some 80,000 clones in the sample; 85% to 90% occur only once, and 8% lies in the top ten. Sequences were obtained from peripheral blood. These receptors originate from an older man with active or convalescent COVID-19.

The V call is TRBV7-9, the J call TRBJ1-6; 10 bases line up with TRBD1. Germline CDR1 SEHNR, CDR2 FQNEAQ (reference sequence). Trimming removed 5 bases from V and 10 bases from J; junction bases left unmatched: 8. This CDR3 is 15 amino acids long. The CDR3 reads CASSRDRTGGSPLHF. CDR3 sequence (DNA): TGTGCCAGCAGCCGGGATAGGACAGGGGGATCACCCCTCCACTTT. The full variable domain, rest sourced from reference TRBV7-9 and TRBJ1-6, is DTGVSQNPRHKITKRGQNVTFRCDPISEHNRLYWYRQTLGQGPEFLTYFQNEAQLEKSRLLSDRFSAERPKGSFSTLEIQRTEQGDSAMYLCASSRDRTGGSPLHFGNGTRLTVT.

V is TRBV18 and J is TRBJ2-5, with D perhaps TRBD2 (6 bases). V lost 2 bases to trimming and J lost 5 bases, with 12 bases between them. The germline gives CDR1 KGHSH, CDR2 LQKENI. The CDR3 is 14 amino acids. This CDR3 reads CASSPGGTWETQYF. CDR3 bases: TGTGCCAGCTCACCAGGCGGGACGTGGGAGACCCAGTACTTC.

The chain is built from TRBV19 and TRBJ1-1; 8 bases map to TRBD1. The CDR3 sequence is 12 residues long. Germline-derived CDR1 and CDR2 are LNHDA and SQIVND (reference sequence). V was clipped by 10 bases and J by 4 bases; unmatched bases: 5. The CDR3 reads CAIRTGLTEAFF. The CDR3 nucleotides are TGTGCCATACGGACAGGGCTCACTGAAGCTTTCTTT.

The V gene is TRBV7-2, the J gene TRBJ2-6, with 8 bases that match TRBD1. Germline V gene lookup returns CDR1 SGHTA and CDR2 FQGNSA. V lost 2 bases to trimming and J lost 2 bases; unmatched junction nucleotides: 5. The CDR3 has 17 amino acids. This CDR3 is CASSLRTGNAGANVLTF. CDR3 bases: TGTGCCAGCAGCTTACGGACAGGGAATGCTGGGGCCAACGTCCTGACTTTC.

The chain couples TRBV7-9 to TRBJ2-1, with 10 bases that match TRBD2. Germline CDR1 is SEHNR and CDR2 is FQNEAQ (reference sequence). The ends lost 1 base at V and 0 bases at J; junction bases unmatched: 3. The CDR3 consists of 17 residues. The CDR3 nucleotides read TGTGCCAGCAGCTTAGTTAGCGGGAGGCGCTCCTACAATGAGCAGTTCTTC. Protein product: CASSLVSGRRSYNEQFF.

J is TRBJ1-2 and V is TRBV29-1; D is unresolved. With 7 bases removed from V and 3 bases from J, the gap between germline ends came to 15 bases. Germline V lookup: CDR1 SQVTM, CDR2 ANQGSEA. The CDR3 is made up of 13 amino acids. As DNA, the CDR3 is TGCAGCGCCGCAGATGGCCCCCACTATGGCTACACCTTC. This translates into CSAADGPHYGYTF.

The J gene is TRBJ1-1, the V gene TRBV5-1; 7 bases match TRBD1. Germline CDR1 and CDR2: SGHRS and YFSETQ. Trimming took 5 bases from V and 5 from J; bases not matched to a gene: 9. The CDR3 loop spans 14 amino acids. The CDR3 nucleotides are TGCGCCAGCAGAGACAGGGTCTCTGCGACTGAAGCTTTCTTT. Translating gives CASRDRVSATEAFF.

The gene calls are TRBV9 and TRBJ1-3, with TRBD1 identical over 9 bases. J gave up 3 bases and V 3 bases, and 4 bases lay outside the gene matches. The CDR3 sequence is 15 residues long. Germline V gives CDR1 SGDLS, CDR2 YYNGEE. The CDR3 region has the DNA TGTGCCAGCAGCGAGGGACAGGGCTTTGGAAACACCATATATTTT. Amino acid sequence: CASSEGQGFGNTIYF.